Ten or more counts support the clone carrying this T cell receptor (beta chain). The antigen remains undetermined. In TCRdb, the multiplex PCR reads were re-called with MiXCR into one record per CDR3 protein. The table records about 270,000 distinct CDR3 sequences, over 30% of them present only once. This specimen comes from a study of breast tumors, draining lymph nodes, adjacent tissues. Axillary draining lymph nodes of breast cancer patients supplied the node samples. Study-wide results and limits: Tumor and nontumor repertoires were significantly more similar in luminal-like than in basal-like breast cancer. Tumor T cell lymph node origin was a supported hypothesis, not proven. The data were judged consistent with most tumor T cells coming from lymph node and expanding in tumor.

Germline CDR1 and CDR2: LNHNV and YYDKDF (reference sequence). The CDR3 consists of 14 residues. With 5 bases removed from V and 8 bases from J, the gap between germline ends came to 16 bases. The specimen was axillary lymph node tissue. The chain joins TRBV15 to TRBJ2-1; D is unresolved. This clonotype originated in a female donor with breast cancer. Some clones in this sample may be carry-over from other donors' samples. DNA for the CDR3: TGTGCCACCAGCCTCCGGGCCCTAAGGTATGAGCAGTTCTTC. As protein: CATSLRALRYEQFF.